Below are 11 T cell receptor beta chains sequenced from a single sample in a study of T cell responses to AZD1222 COVID-19 vaccine (dated by TCRdb to about 2021). The library was prepared using the immunoSEQ multiplex PCR assay. TCRdb took this table from immuneACCESS and kept in-frame rearrangements with V and J called. Such tables lack part of the clones; where checked against another copy, unresolved V genes explain under half of the gap, and the rest is unexplained. Present in this sample are tens of thousands of clones, over 75% of which were seen just once. The ten largest clones capture about 15% of the sample. Per the publication, the time point label means: baseline before first vaccination. Source: peripheral blood, taken on day 0 of AZD1222 vaccination. These receptors originate from an adult in good health.

The rearrangement uses TRBV5-4 and TRBJ2-6; D ambiguous. The CDR3 sequence is 13 residues long. V shed 10 bases and J shed 2 bases, with 10 bases lying between them. Germline V CDR1 and CDR2: SGHNT, YYREEE (reference sequence). The CDR3 DNA reads as TGTGCCGGATATTACGCTGGGGCCAACGTCCTGACTTTC. Protein: CAGYYAGANVLTF.

This clone was seen a few times. V is TRBV15 and J is TRBJ1-2; D not resolved. Per germline, CDR1 LNHNV and CDR2 YYDKDF (reference sequence). V lost 0 bases, J lost 2 bases, and 7 bases lay in between. This CDR3 has 14 amino acids. DNA of the CDR3: TGTGCCACCAGCAGAGATCGAAACAACTATGGCTACACCTTC. The encoded protein is CATSRDRNNYGYTF.

The rearrangement links TRBV9 to TRBJ2-3; 8 nucleotides align to TRBD2. Germline CDR1 is SGDLS and CDR2 is YYNGEE. CDR3 size: 15 residues. The J segment lost 2 bases and the V segment lost 5 bases, leaving 7 bases of the junction unmatched. The CDR3 is CASSWTGGTTDTQYF. The CDR3 region has the DNA TGTGCCAGCAGTTGGACGGGGGGGACCACAGATACGCAGTATTTT.

J is TRBJ2-1 and V is TRBV9, with unresolved D. V dropped 3 bases and J dropped 8 bases, with 15 bases sitting between them. CDR3 length equals 14 residues. CDR1 is SGDLS and CDR2 is YYNGEE in the germline V gene. In DNA form, the CDR3 reads TGTGCCAGCAGCGGCTATCTGGGCAGGTATGAGCAGTTCTTC. As protein: CASSGYLGRYEQFF.

The sample holds one count of this clone. The chain links TRBV6-6 to TRBJ2-5; tentatively, D is TRBD1 or TRBD2 (6 bases each). CDR1 MNHNY and CDR2 SVGAGI come from the germline V gene (reference sequence). CDR3 size: 16 residues. Trimming removed 6 bases at V and 4 bases at J, with 21 bases between. CDR3 sequence reads: CASSPGGRGVGETQYF. The CDR3 bases are TGTGCCAGCAGCCCCGGGGGCAGGGGTGTAGGAGAGACCCAGTACTTC.

V and J are TRBV3-1 (or the pseudogene TRBV3-2) and TRBJ2-3, with D unresolved. The germline CDR1 and CDR2 sequences are LGHDT and YNNKEL (reference sequence). This CDR3 has 14 residues. V lost 4 bases, J lost 1 base, and 9 bases lay in between. CDR3 coding DNA: TGTGCCAGCAGCCTTGGTGGGGGCACAGATACGCAGTATTTT. Translation gives CASSLGGGTDTQYF.

The chain links TRBV11-2 to TRBJ2-1; D uncertain. The germline V gene has CDR1 SGHAT and CDR2 FQNNGV. V lost 3 bases to trimming and J lost 6 bases, with 9 bases between them. The CDR3 spans 13 residues. The CDR3 nucleotides read TGTGCCAGCAGCTTGAACAGCGTCAATGAGCAGTTCTTC. Translating gives CASSLNSVNEQFF.

The rearrangement joins TRBV6-6 to TRBJ1-3; D perhaps matches TRBD1 (5 bases). Germline V gene lookup returns CDR1 MNHNY and CDR2 SVGAGI (reference sequence). V gave up 3 bases and J gave up 4 bases, with 16 bases separating them. This CDR3 has 16 amino acids. CDR3 sequence (DNA): TGTGCCAGCAGTTATGGTCGCCCGGGGCTCGGAAACACCATATATTTT. It translates to CASSYGRPGLGNTIYF.

The count of this clone is one. The chain couples TRBV5-1 to TRBJ1-4, with D possibly TRBD1 on 6 matching bases. Germline V gene data show CDR1 as SGHRS and CDR2 as YFSETQ. This CDR3 spans 14 amino acids. Trimming removed 3 bases at V and 5 bases at J, with 11 bases between. CDR3 bases: TGCGCCAGCAGCTCGGGGGGGCTGAATGAAAAACTGTTTTTT. Its protein is CASSSGGLNEKLFF.

This chain joins TRBV5-1 and TRBJ2-7; D is possibly TRBD2 (5 bases). Germline CDR1 SGHRS, CDR2 YFSETQ. The CDR3 totals 17 residues. Trimming removed 3 bases at V and 0 bases at J, with 19 bases between. The CDR3 coding sequence is TGCGCCAGCAGCTCGGGCGGGTTCCTATCAAGCTCCTACGAGCAGTACTTC. Protein sequence: CASSSGGFLSSSYEQYF.

The V call is TRBV9, the J call TRBJ1-4; unclear D gene. The V and J ends lost 0 bases and 7 bases respectively, with 19 bases between them. The CDR3 consists of 17 residues. CDR1 and CDR2 from the germline V gene are SGDLS and YYNGEE. CDR3 nucleotides: TGTGCCAGCAGCGTAGATTTCAGCCCTGCGTGGGGTGAAAAACTGTTTTTT. Its protein is CASSVDFSPAWGEKLFF.